The source of this T cell receptor beta chain is a study of OX40 agonist ivuxolimab in advanced cancers. The study's findings and limits: Expanded clones tended on average to be more numerous among CD8+ T cells than CD4+.

Profiling relied on immunoSEQ multiplex PCR, and the TCRdb table lists in-frame clones only, not all of them. Of fewer than 90,000 clones listed, roughly 90% were seen once; the top ten hold roughly 2%. Comment on this clone: Its antigen is unidentified.

V was trimmed by 3 bases and J by 5 bases, leaving 12 bases between them. Per the germline V gene, CDR1 is SQVTM and CDR2 is ANQGSEA. The CDR3 has 13 residues. The source is an adult with an advanced solid tumor such as melanoma, head and neck, liver or kidney cancer. The chain combines TRBV29-1 with TRBJ2-3; D is ambiguous. The sample here was CD4+ or CD8+ T cells sorted from blood, taken in a trial of the OX40 agonist ivuxolimab. CDR3 in amino acids: CSVEEWGGDTQYF. The CDR3 DNA is TGCAGCGTTGAGGAGTGGGGTGGAGATACGCAGTATTTT.